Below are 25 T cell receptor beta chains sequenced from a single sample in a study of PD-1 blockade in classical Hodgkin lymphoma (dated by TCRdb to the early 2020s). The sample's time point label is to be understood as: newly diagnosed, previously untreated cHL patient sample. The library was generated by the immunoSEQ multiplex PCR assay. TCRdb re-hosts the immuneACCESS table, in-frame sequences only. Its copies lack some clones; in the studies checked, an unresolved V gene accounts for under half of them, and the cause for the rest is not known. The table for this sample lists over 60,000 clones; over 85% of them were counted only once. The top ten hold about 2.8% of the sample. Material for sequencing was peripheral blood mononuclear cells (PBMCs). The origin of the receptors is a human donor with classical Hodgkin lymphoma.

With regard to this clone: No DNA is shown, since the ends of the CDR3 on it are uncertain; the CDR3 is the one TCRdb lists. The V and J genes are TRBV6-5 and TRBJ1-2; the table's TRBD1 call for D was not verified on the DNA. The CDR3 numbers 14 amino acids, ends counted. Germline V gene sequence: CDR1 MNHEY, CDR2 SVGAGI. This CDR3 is CASSSSTAYYGYTF.

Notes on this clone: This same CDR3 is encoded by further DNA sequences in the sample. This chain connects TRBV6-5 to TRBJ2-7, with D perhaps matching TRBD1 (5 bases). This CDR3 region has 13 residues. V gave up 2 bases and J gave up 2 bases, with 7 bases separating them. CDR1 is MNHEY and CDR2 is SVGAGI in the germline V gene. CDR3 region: CASSYRGPYEQYF. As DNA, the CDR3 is TGTGCCAGCAGTTACAGGGGTCCCTACGAGCAGTACTTC.

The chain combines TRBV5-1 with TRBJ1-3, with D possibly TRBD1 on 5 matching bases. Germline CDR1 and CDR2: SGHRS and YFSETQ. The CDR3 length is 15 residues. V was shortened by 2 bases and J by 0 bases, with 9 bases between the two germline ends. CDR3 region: CASSFGGASGNTIYF. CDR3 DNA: TGCGCCAGCAGCTTTGGAGGGGCCTCTGGAAACACCATATATTTT.

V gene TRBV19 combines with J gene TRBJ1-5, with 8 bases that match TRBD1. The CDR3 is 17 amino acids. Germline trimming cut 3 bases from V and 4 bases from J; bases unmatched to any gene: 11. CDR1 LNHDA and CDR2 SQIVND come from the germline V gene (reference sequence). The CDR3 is CASSISQNRGLNQPQHF. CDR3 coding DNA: TGTGCCAGTAGTATCTCCCAAAACAGGGGGTTGAATCAGCCCCAGCATTTT.

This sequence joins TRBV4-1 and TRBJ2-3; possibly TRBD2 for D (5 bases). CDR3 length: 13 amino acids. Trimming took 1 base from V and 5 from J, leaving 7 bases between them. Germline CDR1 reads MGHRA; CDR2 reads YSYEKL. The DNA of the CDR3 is TGCGCCAGCAGCCAAGTCGGGGAAGATACGCAGTATTTT. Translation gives CASSQVGEDTQYF.

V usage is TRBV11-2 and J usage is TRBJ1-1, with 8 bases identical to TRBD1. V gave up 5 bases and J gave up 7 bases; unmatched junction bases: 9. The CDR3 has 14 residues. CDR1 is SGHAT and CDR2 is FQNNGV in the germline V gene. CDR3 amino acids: CASSPPHRGGEAFF. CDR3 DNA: TGTGCCAGCAGCCCTCCCCACAGGGGGGGTGAAGCTTTCTTT.

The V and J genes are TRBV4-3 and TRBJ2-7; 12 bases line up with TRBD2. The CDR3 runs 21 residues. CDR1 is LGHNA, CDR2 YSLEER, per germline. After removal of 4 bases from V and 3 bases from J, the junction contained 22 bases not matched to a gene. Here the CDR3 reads CASSPRVLAGGGSARLYEQYF. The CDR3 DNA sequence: TGCGCCAGCAGCCCAAGGGTCCTAGCGGGAGGGGGATCGGCAAGGCTCTACGAGCAGTACTTC.

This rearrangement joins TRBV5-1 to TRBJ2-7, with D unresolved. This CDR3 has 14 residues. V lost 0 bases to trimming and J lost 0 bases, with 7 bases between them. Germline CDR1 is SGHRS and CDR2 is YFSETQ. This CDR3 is CASSLGAASYEQYF. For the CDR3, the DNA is TGCGCCAGCAGCTTGGGTGCAGCCTCCTACGAGCAGTACTTC. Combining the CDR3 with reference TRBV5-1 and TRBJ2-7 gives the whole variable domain KAGVTQTPRYLIKTRGQQVTLSCSPISGHRSVSWYQQTPGQGLQFLFEYFSETQRNKGNFPGRFSGRQFSNSRSEMNVSTLELGDSALYLCASSLGAASYEQYFGPGTRLTVT.

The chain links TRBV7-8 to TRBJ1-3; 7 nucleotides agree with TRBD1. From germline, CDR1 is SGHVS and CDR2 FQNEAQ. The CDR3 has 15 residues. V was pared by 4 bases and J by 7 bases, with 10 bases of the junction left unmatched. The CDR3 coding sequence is TGTGCCAGCAGCTCTATGACAGGGAGGATCAACACCATATATTTT. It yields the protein CASSSMTGRINTIYF. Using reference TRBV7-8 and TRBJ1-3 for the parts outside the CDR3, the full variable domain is GAGVSQSPRYKVAKRGQDVALRCDPISGHVSLFWYQQALGQGPEFLTYFQNEAQLDKSGLPSDRFFAERPEGSVSTLKIQRTQQEDSAVYLCASSSMTGRINTIYFGEGSWLTVV.

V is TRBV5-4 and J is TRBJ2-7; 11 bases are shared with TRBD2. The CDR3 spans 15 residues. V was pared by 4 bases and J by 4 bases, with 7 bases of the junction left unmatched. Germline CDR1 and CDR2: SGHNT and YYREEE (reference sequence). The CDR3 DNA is TGTGCCAGCAGCCACGACCTAGCGGGAGGTTACGAGCAGTACTTC. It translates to CASSHDLAGGYEQYF.

The CDR3 loop reads CASRSRNLRMSGRTPSGGELFF. The CDR3 nucleotides read TGTGCCAGCCGGTCCCGCAACCTCAGAATGTCAGGGAGGACACCGTCCGGCGGGGAGCTGTTTTTT. The chain links TRBV28 to TRBJ2-2; D possibly corresponds to TRBD2 (6 bases). Germline lookup yields CDR1 MDHEN and CDR2 SYDVKM. The CDR3 runs to 22 residues. V lost 8 bases to trimming and J lost 7 bases, with 41 bases between them.

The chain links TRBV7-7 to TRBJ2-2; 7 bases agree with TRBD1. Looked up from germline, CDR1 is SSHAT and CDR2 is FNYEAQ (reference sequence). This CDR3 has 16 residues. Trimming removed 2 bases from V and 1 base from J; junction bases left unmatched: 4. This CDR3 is CASSLTGQVNTGELFF. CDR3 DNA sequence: TGTGCCAGCAGCTTAACAGGACAGGTGAACACCGGGGAGCTGTTTTTT.

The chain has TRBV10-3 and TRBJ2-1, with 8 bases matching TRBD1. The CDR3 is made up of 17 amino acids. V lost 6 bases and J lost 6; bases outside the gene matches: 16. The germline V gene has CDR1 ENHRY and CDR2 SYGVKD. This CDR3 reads CAIRGTGPNLGGNEQFF. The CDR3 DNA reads TGTGCCATCAGGGGGACAGGTCCCAACCTGGGAGGCAATGAGCAGTTCTTC.

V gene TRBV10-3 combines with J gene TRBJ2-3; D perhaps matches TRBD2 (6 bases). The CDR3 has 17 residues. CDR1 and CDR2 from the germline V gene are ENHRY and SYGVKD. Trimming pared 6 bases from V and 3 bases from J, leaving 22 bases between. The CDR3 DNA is TGTGCCATCAGCGGCGGACCGGGAATCGCGGGGACAGATACGCAGTATTTT. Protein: CAISGGPGIAGTDTQYF.

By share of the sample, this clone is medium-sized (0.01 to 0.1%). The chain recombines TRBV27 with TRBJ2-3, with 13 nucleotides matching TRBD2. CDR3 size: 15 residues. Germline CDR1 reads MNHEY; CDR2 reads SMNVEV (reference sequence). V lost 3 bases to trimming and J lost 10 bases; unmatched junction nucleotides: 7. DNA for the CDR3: TGTGCCAGCAGTTTCCTAGGGACTAGCGGGGTTTCGCAGTATTTT. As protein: CASSFLGTSGVSQYF.

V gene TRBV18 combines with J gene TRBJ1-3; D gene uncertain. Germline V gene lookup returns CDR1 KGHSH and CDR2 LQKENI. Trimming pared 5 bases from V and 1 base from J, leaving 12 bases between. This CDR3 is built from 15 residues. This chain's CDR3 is CASSSPGISGNTIYF. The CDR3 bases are TGTGCCAGCTCATCCCCCGGGATATCTGGAAACACCATATATTTT. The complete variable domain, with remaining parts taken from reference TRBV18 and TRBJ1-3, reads NAGVMQNPRHLVRRRGQEARLRCSPMKGHSHVYWYRQLPEEGLKFMVYLQKENIIDESGMPKERFSAEFPKEGPSILRIQQVVRGDSAAYFCASSSPGISGNTIYFGEGSWLTVV.

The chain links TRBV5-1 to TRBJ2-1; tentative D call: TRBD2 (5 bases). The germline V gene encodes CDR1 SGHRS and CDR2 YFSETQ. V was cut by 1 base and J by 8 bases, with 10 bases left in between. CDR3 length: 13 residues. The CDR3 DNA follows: TGCGCCAGCAGCTTGAACGCGGAGGATGAGCAGTTCTTC. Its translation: CASSLNAEDEQFF.

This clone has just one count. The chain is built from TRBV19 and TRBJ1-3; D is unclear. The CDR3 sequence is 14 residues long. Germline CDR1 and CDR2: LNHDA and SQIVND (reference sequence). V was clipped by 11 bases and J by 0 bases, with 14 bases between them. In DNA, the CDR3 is TGTGCCTCCAGACGGAGTAACTCTGGAAACACCATATATTTT. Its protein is CASRRSNSGNTIYF.

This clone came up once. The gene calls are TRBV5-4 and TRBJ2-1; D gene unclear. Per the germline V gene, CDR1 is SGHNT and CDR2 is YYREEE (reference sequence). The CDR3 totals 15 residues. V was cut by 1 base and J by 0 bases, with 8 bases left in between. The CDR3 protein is CASSLSASSYNEQFF. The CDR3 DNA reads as TGTGCCAGCAGCTTGTCAGCAAGCTCCTACAATGAGCAGTTCTTC.

The CDR3 coding sequence is TGTGCCAGCAGCCGGCCAACTGGAAACACCATATATTTT. Translating gives CASSRPTGNTIYF. The chain carries TRBV5-4 and TRBJ1-3; the D is unclear. V dropped 4 bases and J dropped 2 bases, with 7 bases sitting between them. The CDR3 loop spans 13 amino acids. In germline, CDR1 is SGHNT, CDR2 YYREEE (reference sequence).

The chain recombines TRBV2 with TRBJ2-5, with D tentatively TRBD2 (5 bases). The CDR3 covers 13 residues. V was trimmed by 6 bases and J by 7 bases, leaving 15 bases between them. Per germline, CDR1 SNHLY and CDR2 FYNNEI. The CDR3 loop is CASRVLVIGTQYF. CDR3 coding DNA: TGTGCCAGCAGAGTACTAGTAATTGGGACCCAGTACTTC. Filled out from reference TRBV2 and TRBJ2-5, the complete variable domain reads EPEVTQTPSHQVTQMGQEVILRCVPISNHLYFYWYRQILGQKVEFLVSFYNNEISEKSEIFDDQFSVERPDGSNFTLKIRSTKLEDSAMYFCASRVLVIGTQYFGPGTRLLVL.

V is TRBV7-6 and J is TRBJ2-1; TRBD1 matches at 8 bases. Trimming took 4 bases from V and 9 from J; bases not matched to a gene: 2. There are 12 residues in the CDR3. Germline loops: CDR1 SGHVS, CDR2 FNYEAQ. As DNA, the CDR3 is TGTGCCAGCAGCTCCGACAGGGGTGAGCAGTTCTTC. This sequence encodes CASSSDRGEQFF.

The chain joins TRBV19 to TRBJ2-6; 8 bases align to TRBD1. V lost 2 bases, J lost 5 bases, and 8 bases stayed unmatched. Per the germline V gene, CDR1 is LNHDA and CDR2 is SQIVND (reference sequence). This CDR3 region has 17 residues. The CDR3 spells CASSIIRGQARANVLTF. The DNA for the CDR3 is TGTGCCAGTAGTATAATCAGGGGGCAGGCAAGGGCCAACGTCCTGACTTTC.

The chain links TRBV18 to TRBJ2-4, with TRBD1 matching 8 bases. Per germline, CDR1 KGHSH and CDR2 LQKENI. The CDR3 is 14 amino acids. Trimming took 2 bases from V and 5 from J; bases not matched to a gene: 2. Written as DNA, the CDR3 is TGTGCCAGCTCACCAGGGACAGGAGAAAACATTCAGTACTTC. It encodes CASSPGTGENIQYF.

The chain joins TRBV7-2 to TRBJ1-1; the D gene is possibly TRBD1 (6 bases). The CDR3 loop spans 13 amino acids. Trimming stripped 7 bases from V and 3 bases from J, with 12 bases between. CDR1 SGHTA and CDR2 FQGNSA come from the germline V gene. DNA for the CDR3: TGTGCCAGCACCGTCAGGGGTCACACTGAAGCTTTCTTT. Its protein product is CASTVRGHTEAFF. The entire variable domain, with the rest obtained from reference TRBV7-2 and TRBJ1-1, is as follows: GAGVSQSPSNKVTEKGKDVELRCDPISGHTALYWYRQSLGQGLEFLIYFQGNSAPDKSGLPSDRFSAERTGGSVSTLTIQRTQQEDSAVYLCASTVRGHTEAFFGQGTRLTVV.